This T cell receptor beta chain came from a study of Ad26.COV2.S vaccination and SARS-CoV-2 variants. Study-wide context: Intramuscular Ad26.COV2.S at 5x10^10 or 1x10^11 viral particles.

Notes on the study in general: Total responses of T cells may have been underestimated by the analyses of TCR breadth and depth. Spike-specific TCR breadth was greater in vaccine than placebo recipients.

As concerns this clone: The antigen is not known.

Some clones are missing from TCRdb's copy, which holds only in-frame ones; the method was immunoSEQ multiplex PCR. The sample holds 250,000 to 300,000 clones; over 75% are singletons and the top ten take approximately 3.4%. The treatment here: some 20 received Ad26.COV2.S at low or high dose, single or two shots; roughly five received placebo; per-sample allocation not given. Material that was analyzed had been drawn on day 63 after the first vaccine or placebo injection. Germline values: CDR1 ENHRY, CDR2 SYGVKD. The CDR3 length is 12 residues. The V end lost 11 bases, the J end lost 1 base, and 11 bases lay between the germline ends.

The V call is TRBV10-3, the J call TRBJ1-1; possibly TRBD1 for D (5 bases). The receptor was derived from a person between 18 and 65 years old who received the Ad26.COV2.S COVID-19 vaccine or a placebo. The sequenced sample was peripheral blood, obtained in a trial of Ad26.COV2.S vaccine versus placebo. Here the CDR3 DNA reads TGTGCCTCCCGCGGGGCGAACACTGAAGCTTTCTTT. Amino acid sequence: CASRGANTEAFF.